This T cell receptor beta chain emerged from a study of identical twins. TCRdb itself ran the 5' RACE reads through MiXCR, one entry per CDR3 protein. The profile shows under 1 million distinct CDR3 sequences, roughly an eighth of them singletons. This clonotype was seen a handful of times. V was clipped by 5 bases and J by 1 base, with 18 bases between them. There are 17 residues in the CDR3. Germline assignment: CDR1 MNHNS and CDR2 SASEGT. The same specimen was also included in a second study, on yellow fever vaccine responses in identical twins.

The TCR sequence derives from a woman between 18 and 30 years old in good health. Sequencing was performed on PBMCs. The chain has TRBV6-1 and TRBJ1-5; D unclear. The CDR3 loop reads CASSPRGAGMSNQPQHF. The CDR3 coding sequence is TGTGCCAGCAGTCCCCGAGGTGCGGGGATGAGCAATCAGCCCCAGCATTTT.